The T cell receptor (beta chain) described here comes from a study of cytomegalovirus exposure and HLA in healthy donors. Broader study findings: Researchers counted around 180 TCR beta chains as cytomegalovirus-associated. A later analysis found that most CMV-associated TCR beta chains appeared HLA-restricted. Exclusion applied to some V segments, including TRBV6-2 and TRBV6-3, as they were indistinguishable.

Unrecorded immune exposure was likely among donors, who were nominally healthy when sampled. PCR amplification relied on 60 Vbeta primers (plus 13 Jbeta primers). Data came from immunoSEQ multiplex PCR; TCRdb stores just in-frame clones and leaves some out. The repertoire holds 200,000 to 250,000 clones, with more than 75% as singletons. V shed 3 bases and J shed 2 bases, with 11 bases lying between them. The CDR3 covers 15 residues. CDR1 is MGHDK, CDR2 SYGVNS, per germline. In regard to this clone: Its antigen is unidentified.

The TCR originated in a male donor in good health and CMV-seronegative. Sequencing was performed on PBMCs. This rearrangement joins TRBV25-1 to TRBJ1-5, with D hard to call. The chain's CDR3 is CASSEPGRGNQPQHF. The CDR3 DNA reads as TGTGCCAGCAGTGAGCCCGGGCGGGGCAATCAGCCCCAGCATTTT. The complete variable domain, with remaining parts taken from reference TRBV25-1 and TRBJ1-5, reads EADIYQTPRYLVIGTGKKITLECSQTMGHDKMYWYQQDPGMELHLIHYSYGVNSTEKGDLSSESTVSRIRTEHFPLTLESARPSHTSQYLCASSEPGRGNQPQHFGDGTRLSIL.